The sequence of this T cell receptor (beta chain) was determined in a study of cytomegalovirus exposure and HLA in healthy donors. Broader study findings: Sequencing likely caused a cluster of highly shared sequence variants. A further, later analysis showed that HLA-associated TCR beta chains (compared with equally common others) were more clonally expanded.

Worth noting for this clone: Its antigen is not identified.

Vbeta (60) and Jbeta (13) primers were used in the PCR. This table comes from immunoSEQ multiplex PCR, and its TCRdb copy is limited to in-frame clones, with some not included. This table holds some 180,000 clones, about 13% found once. This CDR3 has 12 amino acids. Germline V gene data show CDR1 as SGHNT and CDR2 as YENEEA. V lost 6 bases to trimming and J lost 8 bases, with 13 bases between them. V gene TRBV11-3 combines with J gene TRBJ1-2; a weak D match, TRBD1 (6 bases). Sequencing input: PBMCs. The source is a man aged 50 to 60 in good health and CMV-seropositive. In DNA, the CDR3 is TGTGCCAGCAGAACAGGGACGGGAGGCTACACCTTC. Amino acid sequence: CASRTGTGGYTF.